These 21 T cell receptor beta chains share one sample of origin, sequenced in a study of T cells expressing NK-cell markers. TCRdb reanalyzed the 5' RACE reads and collapses them to one entry per CDR3 protein, without DNA. The table for this sample gives 200,000 to 300,000 distinct CDR3 sequences. Sample: blood T cells: a sorted CD56 or NKG2C T cell subset, CD4+ or CD8+ T cells, or bulk PBMC T cells (not recorded which). The receptors stem from a man between 18 and 35 years old in good health.

The chain employs TRBV20-1 and TRBJ2-1; the D gene TCRdb calls, TRBD2, cannot be checked with no DNA. Germline CDR1 and CDR2: DFQATT and SNEGSKA (reference sequence). The CDR3 contains 16 residues. This CDR3 reads CSARGESGASYNEQFF.

The chain links TRBV5-1 to TRBJ2-5; the D gene TCRdb calls, TRBD1, cannot be checked with no DNA. The CDR3 covers 15 residues. The germline V gene has CDR1 SGHRS and CDR2 YFSETQ. The CDR3 region is CASSLGTGDQETQYF.

The chain employs TRBV7-2 and TRBJ2-1; TCRdb selects TRBD2, and the lack of DNA leaves this call unchecked. There are 16 residues in the CDR3. Germline V gene data show CDR1 as SGHTA and CDR2 as FQGNSA. CDR3 loop: CASSLAWAKGYNEQFF.

This chain uses TRBV6-5 with TRBJ1-1. The CDR3 has 14 amino acids. CDR1 and CDR2 from the germline V gene are MNHEY and SVGAGI. CDR3 sequence reads: CASSYVGSDTEAFF.

The genes are TRBV21-1 and TRBJ2-1; the TRBD2 assignment by TCRdb is unverifiable without DNA. TRBV21-1 is flagged as a pseudogene. CDR3 length equals 17 residues. This CDR3 reads CASSKGLAAPPRDEQFF.

The chain has TRBV20-1 and TRBJ2-7; there is no DNA to check the TCRdb D call of TRBD2. The CDR3 sequence is 14 residues long. Germline V gene data show CDR1 as DFQATT and CDR2 as SNEGSKA (reference sequence). The CDR3 loop reads CSATRPSGAYEQYF.

The rearrangement uses TRBV12-3 or TRBV12-4 and TRBJ2-1; TCRdb calls TRBD2, which cannot be checked without DNA. There are 14 residues in the CDR3. Here the CDR3 reads CASSLEGRLDEQFF.

The chain joins TRBV12-5 to TRBJ2-2; the TRBD1 assignment by TCRdb is unverifiable without DNA. Germline V gene sequence: CDR1 LGHNT, CDR2 FRNRAP. CDR3 size: 14 residues. CDR3: CASGQGVNTGELFF.

The rearrangement joins TRBV7-3 to TRBJ2-7; TCRdb's D call, TRBD1, is unchecked because there is no DNA. Germline values: CDR1 SGHTA, CDR2 FQGTGA. The CDR3 extends over 13 amino acids. The CDR3 reads CASSYGTASEQYF.

This rearrangement joins TRBV7-8 to TRBJ2-3. CDR1 and CDR2 from the germline V gene are SGHVS and FQNEAQ. The CDR3 is 13 residues long. CDR3: CASSALGPDTQYF.

This rearrangement joins TRBV6-2 or TRBV6-3 to TRBJ1-6. Germline CDR1 MNHEY, CDR2 SVGEGT. The CDR3 spans 15 residues. The CDR3: CASSYSAVLNSPLHF.

CDR3 protein: CASSLGLYMNTEAFF. This chain connects TRBV5-8 to TRBJ1-1. The CDR3 runs to 15 residues. Germline lookup yields CDR1 SGHTS and CDR2 YDEGEE. The variable domain in full, completed from reference TRBV5-8 and TRBJ1-1, reads EAGVTQSPTHLIKTRGQQATLRCSPISGHTSVYWYQQALGLGLQFLLWYDEGEERNRGNFPPRFSGRQFPNYSSELNVNALELEDSALYLCASSLGLYMNTEAFFGQGTRLTVV.

The chain links TRBV7-2 to TRBJ1-4. CDR1 is SGHTA, CDR2 FQGNSA, per germline. This CDR3 spans 15 amino acids. The chain's CDR3 is CASSSLLREGEKLFF.

The V and J genes are TRBV9 and TRBJ1-3. The CDR3 has 15 residues. CDR1 and CDR2 (germline): SGDLS, YYNGEE. CDR3 amino acids: CASSATVLKGNTIYF.

V usage is TRBV20-1 and J usage is TRBJ2-5; TCRdb's D gene call, TRBD1, goes unchecked for lack of DNA. Germline V gene data show CDR1 as DFQATT and CDR2 as SNEGSKA (reference sequence). The length of the CDR3 is 13 residues. The CDR3 loop reads CSASDRVQETQYF.

This rearrangement joins TRBV20-1 to TRBJ2-7. Per germline, CDR1 DFQATT and CDR2 SNEGSKA (reference sequence). The CDR3 sequence is 12 residues long. This CDR3 is CSADLASYEQYF.

This chain uses TRBV12-2 with TRBJ1-2. TRBV12-2 constitutes a pseudogene. CDR3 size: 13 residues. The CDR3 reads CASRFDAGMRYTF.

This chain links TRBV5-5 with TRBJ2-1; TCRdb proposes TRBD2, but this gene call is untestable without DNA. This CDR3 is built from 13 residues. Germline V gene sequence: CDR1 SGHKS, CDR2 YYEKEE (reference sequence). This CDR3 reads CASSGPSFHEQFF.

The CDR3 is CSARPFGGFQWANEQFF. This rearrangement joins TRBV20-1 to TRBJ2-1; TCRdb selects TRBD1, and the lack of DNA leaves this call unchecked. This CDR3 has 17 amino acids. Germline assignment: CDR1 DFQATT and CDR2 SNEGSKA (reference sequence).

The chain uses TRBV19 and TRBJ2-3; TCRdb proposes TRBD1, but this gene call is untestable without DNA. The germline V gene encodes CDR1 LNHDA and CDR2 SQIVND (reference sequence). The CDR3 length is 15 residues. The CDR3 here is CASSVTGGRTDTQYF.

The rearrangement joins TRBV20-1 to TRBJ2-7. The CDR3 is made up of 14 amino acids. CDR1 DFQATT and CDR2 SNEGSKA come from the germline V gene (reference sequence). This chain's CDR3 is CSARDLDGTYEQYF.